Listed below are T cell receptor beta chains from one sample, sequenced in a study of CD8 T cells in Susac syndrome. TCRdb used MiXCR to reprocess the immunoSEQ multiplex PCR reads, holding one entry per CDR3 protein. The table lists roughly 200,000 distinct CDR3 sequences, roughly 94% of them singletons, with roughly 0.11% in the top ten. Sequenced: CD4+ T cells from PBMCs. The origin of the receptors is a human donor with Susac syndrome. Both conserved end residues are part of each CDR3. The order of the fields is CDR3 protein, CDR3 DNA, clone size, V gene, D gene, J gene. D genes are given only for firm matches. Clone size appears in some rows only: once, few, many, or a class for an expanded clone.

CDR3aa: CASAVDTEAFF; CDR3nt: TGTGCCAGCGCAGTTGACACTGAAGCTTTCTTT; abundance: NA; v_gene: TRBV2; d_gene: NA; j_gene: TRBJ1-1
CDR3aa: CASSKPQGAGYTF; CDR3nt: TGTGCCAGCAGTAAGCCACAGGGTGCTGGCTACACCTTC; abundance: once; v_gene: TRBV27; d_gene: NA; j_gene: TRBJ1-2
CDR3aa: CASSLVNQPQHF; CDR3nt: TGTGCCAGCAGCTTGGTGAATCAGCCCCAGCATTTT; abundance: NA; v_gene: TRBV5-8; d_gene: NA; j_gene: TRBJ1-5
CDR3aa: CASSLGSRGHNEQFF; CDR3nt: TGTGCCAGCAGCTTGGGCAGCAGGGGCCACAATGAGCAGTTCTTC; abundance: once; v_gene: TRBV5-4; d_gene: NA; j_gene: TRBJ2-1
CDR3aa: CASSYSRAGNTEAFF; CDR3nt: TGTGCCAGCAGTTACTCAAGGGCAGGAAACACTGAAGCTTTCTTT; abundance: NA; v_gene: TRBV6-2/TRBV6-3; d_gene: NA; j_gene: TRBJ1-1
CDR3aa: CASSYRPGQYGYTF; CDR3nt: TGTGCCAGCAGTTACCGACCCGGACAGTATGGCTACACCTTC; abundance: NA; v_gene: TRBV6-5; d_gene: NA; j_gene: TRBJ1-2
CDR3aa: CSARDPGGTDTQYF; CDR3nt: TGCAGTGCTAGAGATCCTGGGGGCACAGATACGCAGTATTTT; abundance: NA; v_gene: TRBV20-1; d_gene: NA; j_gene: TRBJ2-3
CDR3aa: CASSDQGTYNSPLHF; CDR3nt: TGTGCCAGCAGTGACCAGGGTACTTATAATTCACCCCTCCACTTT; abundance: NA; v_gene: TRBV6-1; d_gene: NA; j_gene: TRBJ1-6
CDR3aa: CSVVTGLANYGYTF; CDR3nt: TGCAGCGTGGTTACAGGATTAGCTAACTATGGCTACACCTTC; abundance: NA; v_gene: TRBV29-1; d_gene: NA; j_gene: TRBJ1-2
CDR3aa: CASSPGHSGNEQFF; CDR3nt: TGTGCCAGCAGCCCGGGACATAGCGGCAATGAGCAGTTCTTC; abundance: NA; v_gene: TRBV2; d_gene: NA; j_gene: TRBJ2-1
CDR3aa: CAWSLRTGDIQYF; CDR3nt: TGTGCCTGGAGTCTGCGGACAGGGGACATTCAGTACTTC; abundance: NA; v_gene: TRBV30; d_gene: TRBD1; j_gene: TRBJ2-4
CDR3aa: CASSLPQGARGNTIYF; CDR3nt: TGTGCCAGCAGCCTCCCCCAGGGGGCTAGGGGAAACACCATATATTTT; abundance: NA; v_gene: TRBV3-1; d_gene: TRBD1; j_gene: TRBJ1-3
CDR3aa: CASSKGDRAMRGEQFF; CDR3nt: TGTGCCAGCAGCAAGGGAGACAGGGCTATGCGGGGAGAGCAGTTCTTC; abundance: NA; v_gene: TRBV9; d_gene: NA; j_gene: TRBJ2-1
CDR3aa: CASSPGLALETQYF; CDR3nt: TGTGCCAGCAGCCCGGGACTAGCGCTTGAGACCCAGTACTTC; abundance: NA; v_gene: TRBV7-2; d_gene: TRBD2; j_gene: TRBJ2-5
CDR3aa: CASSLLGRGQETQYF; CDR3nt: TGCGCCAGCAGCTTGTTAGGTAGGGGGCAAGAGACCCAGTACTTC; abundance: few; v_gene: TRBV5-1; d_gene: NA; j_gene: TRBJ2-5
CDR3aa: CASSPSTPLGSEKLFF; CDR3nt: TGTGCCAGCAGCCCATCTACACCCTTGGGAAGTGAAAAACTGTTTTTT; abundance: NA; v_gene: TRBV7-8; d_gene: NA; j_gene: TRBJ1-4
CDR3aa: CASGYRGSGYGYTF; CDR3nt: TGTGCCAGCGGGTACAGGGGAAGCGGCTATGGCTACACCTTC; abundance: NA; v_gene: TRBV7-2; d_gene: TRBD1; j_gene: TRBJ1-2